The text below deals with one T cell receptor (beta chain). The data belong to a study of shared T cell receptors in the human thymus. Assay: immunoSEQ multiplex PCR; the TCRdb copy retains only in-frame clones and omits some. This sample has fewer than 700,000 clones, with 85% to 90% found just once. With 2 bases clipped from V and 1 base from J, the junction kept 5 bases outside the gene matches. The CDR3 is 15 residues long. Separately, the same data were catalogued under a study of human thymus T cells. As that report states: Each of the donors was a healthy Finnish infant who was undergoing open corrective cardiac surgery for congenital heart defects. The thymus was resected at corrective cardiac surgery.

The sequence was collected from a boy younger than two with a congenital heart defect. The sequencing sample was made of thymocytes. The chain carries TRBV23-1 and TRBJ2-7; 7 positions match TRBD1. TRBV23-1 is classed as an ORF, of uncertain function. CDR3 loop: CASSQKGQPSYEQYF. For the CDR3, the DNA is TGCGCCAGCAGTCAAAAGGGACAGCCTTCCTACGAGCAGTACTTC.